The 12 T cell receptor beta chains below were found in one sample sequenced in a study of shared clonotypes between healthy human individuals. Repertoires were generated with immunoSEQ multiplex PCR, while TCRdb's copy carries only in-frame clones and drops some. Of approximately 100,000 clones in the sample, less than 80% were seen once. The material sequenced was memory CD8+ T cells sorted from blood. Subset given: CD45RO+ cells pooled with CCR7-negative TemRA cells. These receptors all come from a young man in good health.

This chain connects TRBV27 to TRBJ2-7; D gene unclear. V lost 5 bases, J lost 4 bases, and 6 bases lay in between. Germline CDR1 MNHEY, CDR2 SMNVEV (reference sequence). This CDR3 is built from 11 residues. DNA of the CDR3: TGTGCCAGCAGTCACGGGTACGAGCAGTACTTC. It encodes CASSHGYEQYF.

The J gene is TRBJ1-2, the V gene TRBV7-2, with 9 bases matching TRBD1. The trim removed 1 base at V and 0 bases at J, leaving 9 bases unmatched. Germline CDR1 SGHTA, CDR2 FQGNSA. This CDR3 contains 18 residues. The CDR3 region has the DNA TGTGCCAGCAGCTTAGAGATGGTTGGGACAGGGACTAACTATGGCTACACCTTC. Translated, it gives CASSLEMVGTGTNYGYTF.

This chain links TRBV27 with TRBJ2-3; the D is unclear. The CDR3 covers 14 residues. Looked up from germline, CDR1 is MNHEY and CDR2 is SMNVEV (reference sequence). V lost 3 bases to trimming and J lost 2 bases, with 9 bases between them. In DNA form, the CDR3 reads TGTGCCAGCAGTTTGTCTCGGCCCACAGATACGCAGTATTTT. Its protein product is CASSLSRPTDTQYF.

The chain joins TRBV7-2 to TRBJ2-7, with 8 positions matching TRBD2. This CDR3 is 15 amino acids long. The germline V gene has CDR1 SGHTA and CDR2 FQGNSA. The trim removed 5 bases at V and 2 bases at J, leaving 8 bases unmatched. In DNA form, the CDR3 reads TGTGCCAGCAGCCCGCCGGGACTAGGAACCTACGAGCAGTACTTC. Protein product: CASSPPGLGTYEQYF.

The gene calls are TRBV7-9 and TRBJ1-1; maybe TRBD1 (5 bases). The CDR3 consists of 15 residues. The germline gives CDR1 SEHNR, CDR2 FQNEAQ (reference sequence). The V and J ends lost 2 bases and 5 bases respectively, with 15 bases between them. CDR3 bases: TGTGCCAGCAGCTTAAGGGGTCTTCGTAGGACTGAAGCTTTCTTT. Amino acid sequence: CASSLRGLRRTEAFF.

CDR3 loop: CASSLTPGASGRNEQFF. Written as DNA, the CDR3 is TGTGCCAGCAGCTTAACCCCCGGTGCTAGCGGTCGTAATGAGCAGTTCTTC. V is TRBV7-3 and J is TRBJ2-1, with 7 bases that match TRBD2. The germline gives CDR1 SGHTA, CDR2 FQGTGA. The CDR3 length is 17 residues. V lost 0 bases and J lost 7; bases outside the gene matches: 12.

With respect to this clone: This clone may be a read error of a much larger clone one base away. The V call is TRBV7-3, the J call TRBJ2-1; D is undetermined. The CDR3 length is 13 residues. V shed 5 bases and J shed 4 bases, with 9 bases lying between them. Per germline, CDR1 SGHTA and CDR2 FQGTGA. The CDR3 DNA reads TGTGCCAGCAGCCCGGCCAATTACAATGAGCAGTTCTTC. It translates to CASSPANYNEQFF.

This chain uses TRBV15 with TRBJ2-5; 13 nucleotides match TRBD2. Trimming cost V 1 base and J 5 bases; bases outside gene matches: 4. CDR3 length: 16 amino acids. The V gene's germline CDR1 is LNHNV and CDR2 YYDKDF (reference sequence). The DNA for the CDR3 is TGTGCCACCAGCAGAGGGACTAGCGGGAGTTTGGAGACCCAGTACTTC. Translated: CATSRGTSGSLETQYF.

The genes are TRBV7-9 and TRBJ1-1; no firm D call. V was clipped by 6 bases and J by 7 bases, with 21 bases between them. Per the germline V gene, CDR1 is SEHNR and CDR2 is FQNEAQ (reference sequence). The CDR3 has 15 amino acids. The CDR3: CASSQSIAGVYEAFF. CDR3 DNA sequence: TGTGCCAGCAGTCAATCAATTGCAGGAGTCTATGAAGCTTTCTTT.

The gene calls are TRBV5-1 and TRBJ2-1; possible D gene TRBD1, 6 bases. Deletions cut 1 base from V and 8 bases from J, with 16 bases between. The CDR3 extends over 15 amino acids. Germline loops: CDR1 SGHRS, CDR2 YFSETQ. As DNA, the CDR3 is TGCGCCAGCAGCTTGCAGGGGTTCGATTCCCATGAGCAGTTCTTC. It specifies CASSLQGFDSHEQFF.

CDR3 residues: CASSPVGGNYGYTF. CDR3 nucleotide sequence: TGTGCCAGCTCACCGGTCGGCGGCAACTATGGCTACACCTTC. The chain has TRBV18 and TRBJ1-2; D not certain. Per the germline V gene, CDR1 is KGHSH and CDR2 is LQKENI. The CDR3 length is 14 residues. V lost 3 bases and J lost 2, with 10 bases in between. Using reference TRBV18 and TRBJ1-2 for the parts outside the CDR3, the full variable domain is NAGVMQNPRHLVRRRGQEARLRCSPMKGHSHVYWYRQLPEEGLKFMVYLQKENIIDESGMPKERFSAEFPKEGPSILRIQQVVRGDSAAYFCASSPVGGNYGYTFGSGTRLTVV.

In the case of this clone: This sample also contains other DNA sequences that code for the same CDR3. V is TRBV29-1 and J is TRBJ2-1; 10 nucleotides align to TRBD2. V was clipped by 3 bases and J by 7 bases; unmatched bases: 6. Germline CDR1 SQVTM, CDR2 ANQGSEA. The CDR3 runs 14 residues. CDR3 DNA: TGCAGCGTTGAGGGGCTAGCGGGAGAGAATGAGCAGTTCTTC. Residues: CSVEGLAGENEQFF.